The clone carrying this T cell receptor (beta chain) was recorded only once. This sample was taken from a study of T cell changes during pregnancy in multiple sclerosis. The V segment lost 5 bases and the J segment 5 bases; nucleotides outside the gene matches: 6. Germline values: CDR1 SNHLY, CDR2 FYNNEI. The CDR3 contains 16 residues. Repertoires were generated with immunoSEQ multiplex PCR, while TCRdb's copy carries only in-frame clones and drops some. The sample carries 60,000 or so clones, 91% recorded once. Sequencing used peripheral blood, obtained before pregnancy. The chain employs TRBV2 and TRBJ2-1, with 13 bases aligning to TRBD2. The sequence derives from a female donor with multiple sclerosis, enrolled in a pregnancy study. DNA of the CDR3: TGTGCCAGCAGTCGAACGGGACTAGCGGGGAACAATGAGCAGTTCTTC. Amino acid sequence: CASSRTGLAGNNEQFF.